This T cell receptor beta chain stems from a study of blood T cell repertoires in COVID-19. Produced via immunoSEQ multiplex PCR; TCRdb's table is partial and in-frame only. The sample has about 260,000 clones, about nine tenths seen once. Germline V gene sequence: CDR1 SGHNT, CDR2 YENEEA. V trimming: 5 bases; J trimming: 4 bases; junction bases outside the gene matches: 7. The CDR3 has 16 amino acids. The TCR was taken from a middle-aged woman with acute or convalescent COVID-19. Material for sequencing was peripheral blood. V usage is TRBV11-3 and J usage is TRBJ2-1; TRBD2 matches 11 bases. The CDR3 sequence: CASSQGLAATYNEQFF. CDR3 in DNA: TGTGCCAGCAGCCAGGGACTAGCGGCGACGTACAATGAGCAGTTCTTC.